This entry is about one T cell receptor (beta chain). The sample is drawn from a study of T cells in Graves' hyperthyroidism and ophthalmopathy. Germline-derived CDR1 and CDR2 are DFQATT and SNEGSKA (reference sequence). After removal of 3 bases from V and 4 bases from J, the junction contained 14 bases not matched to a gene. This CDR3 spans 17 amino acids. Hyperthyroidism of Graves' type that showed no ophthalmopathy progression within 18 months was stable. It was RNA transcripts that yielded the amplified TCR beta CDR3 regions. Researchers ran a first-round RT-PCR on the TCR CDR3 using the HTBI primer set. TCRdb used MiXCR to reprocess the multiplex PCR reads, holding one entry per CDR3 protein. The data show under 400,000 distinct CDR3 sequences, around 20% seen once.

Sequencing was done on a sample of blood. The gene calls are TRBV20-1 and TRBJ2-3; 9 nucleotides match TRBD1. This sequence was found in a woman in her 50s with Graves' hyperthyroidism. CDR3 loop: CSARDAWTGEKADTQYF. For the CDR3, the DNA is TGCAGTGCTAGGGATGCGTGGACAGGGGAAAAGGCAGATACGCAGTATTTT.